The following is a TCR beta chain sequence with its context. Its antigen is unidentified. Researchers amplified the TCR beta CDR3 regions from RNA transcripts. An initial round of RT-PCR targeting the TCR CDR3 relied on the HTBI primer set. TCRdb re-called the multiplex PCR reads with MiXCR, one entry per CDR3 protein. This table has approximately 870,000 distinct CDR3 sequences, 38% appearing once. Trimming took 5 bases from V and 2 from J; bases not matched to a gene: 5. The CDR3 totals 15 residues. The sample is drawn from a study of T cells in Graves' hyperthyroidism and ophthalmopathy. Points from the study as a whole: Blood also showed most of the thyroid clonotypes that were expanded above 0.001.

This TCR was sampled from a young man with Graves' hyperthyroidism. Input material: blood. This chain links TRBV12-3 or TRBV12-4 with TRBJ2-5; TRBD1 matches 10 bases. Written as DNA, the CDR3 is TGTGCCAGCAGTCTCGGGACAGGGGAGCAAGAGACCCAGTACTTC. This gives the protein CASSLGTGEQETQYF.